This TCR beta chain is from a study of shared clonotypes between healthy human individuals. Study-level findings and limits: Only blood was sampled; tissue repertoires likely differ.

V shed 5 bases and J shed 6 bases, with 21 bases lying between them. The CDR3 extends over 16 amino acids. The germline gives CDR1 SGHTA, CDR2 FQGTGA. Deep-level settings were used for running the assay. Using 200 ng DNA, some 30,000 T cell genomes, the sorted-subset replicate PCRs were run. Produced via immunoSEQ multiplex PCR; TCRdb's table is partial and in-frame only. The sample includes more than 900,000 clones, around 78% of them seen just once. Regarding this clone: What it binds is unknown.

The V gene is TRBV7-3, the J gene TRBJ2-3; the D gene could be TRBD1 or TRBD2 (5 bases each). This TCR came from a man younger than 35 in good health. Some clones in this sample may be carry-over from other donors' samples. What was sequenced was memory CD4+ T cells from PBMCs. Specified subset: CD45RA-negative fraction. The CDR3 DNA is TGTGCCAGCAGCCCATTACAAGGGACCCAGGGTGATACGCAGTATTTT. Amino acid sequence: CASSPLQGTQGDTQYF.